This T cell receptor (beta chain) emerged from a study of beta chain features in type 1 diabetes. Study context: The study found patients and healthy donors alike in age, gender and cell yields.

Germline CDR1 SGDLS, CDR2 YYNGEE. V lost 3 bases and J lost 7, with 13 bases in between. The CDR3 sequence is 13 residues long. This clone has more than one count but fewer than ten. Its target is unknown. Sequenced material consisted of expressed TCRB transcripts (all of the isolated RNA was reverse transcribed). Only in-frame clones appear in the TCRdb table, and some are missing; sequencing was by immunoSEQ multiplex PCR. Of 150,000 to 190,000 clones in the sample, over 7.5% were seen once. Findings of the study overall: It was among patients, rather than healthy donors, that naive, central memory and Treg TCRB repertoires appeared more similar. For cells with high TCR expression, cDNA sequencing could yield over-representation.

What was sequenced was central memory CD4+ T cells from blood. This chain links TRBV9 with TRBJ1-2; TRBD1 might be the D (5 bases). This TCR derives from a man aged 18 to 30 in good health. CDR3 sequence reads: CASSDILGGGYTF. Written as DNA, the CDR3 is TGTGCCAGCAGCGACATCCTCGGGGGTGGCTACACCTTC.